The 12 T cell receptor beta chains given below trace back to one sample, sequenced in a study of blood T cells in healthy people across ages. With a J-beta primer mix and a sample-barcoded 5' primer, a second PCR ran about 6 to 11 cycles. TCRdb independently ran MiXCR on the 5' RACE reads; one entry per CDR3 protein. The sample gives fewer than 2,000,000 distinct CDR3 sequences, approximately 40% of which show up once; 20% to 25% is in the top ten. Material for sequencing was blood. Source of these receptors: a human donor in good health.

The table lists this clonotype with a few counts. This sequence joins TRBV20-1 and TRBJ2-1; D is ambiguous. CDR1 is DFQATT and CDR2 is SNEGSKA in the germline V gene (reference sequence). The CDR3 runs to 14 residues. V was cut by 1 base and J by 9 bases, with 16 bases left in between. The CDR3 sequence is CSARAPDRTTEQFF. The CDR3 DNA is TGCAGTGCTAGAGCCCCGGACCGAACCACTGAGCAGTTCTTC.

V and J are TRBV4-3 and TRBJ1-2, with D uncertain. The CDR3 is made up of 13 amino acids. V lost 0 bases to trimming and J lost 8 bases, with 10 bases between them. The germline V gene encodes CDR1 LGHNA and CDR2 YSLEER. This CDR3 reads CASSQEVSAGYTF. In DNA, the CDR3 is TGCGCCAGCAGCCAAGAGGTTTCGGCAGGCTACACCTTC.

The sample holds a few counts of this clonotype. The rearrangement uses TRBV24-1 and TRBJ2-5; D possibly corresponds to TRBD2 (6 bases). Trimming took off 3 bases at V and 5 bases at J, with 12 bases between the two ends. The length of the CDR3 is 14 residues. Germline V gene sequence: CDR1 KGHDR, CDR2 SFDVKD. The CDR3 here is CATSDGGDFETQYF. The CDR3 DNA reads as TGTGCCACCAGTGATGGAGGGGATTTTGAGACCCAGTACTTC.

V gene TRBV4-3 combines with J gene TRBJ1-2, with 8 nucleotides matching TRBD1. V was pared by 2 bases and J by 3 bases, with 8 bases of the junction left unmatched. Germline V CDR1 and CDR2: LGHNA, YSLEER. The CDR3 extends over 16 amino acids. Written as DNA, the CDR3 is TGCGCCAGCAGCCAACCCGGGGGGACAGGATACTATGGCTACACCTTC. This sequence encodes CASSQPGGTGYYGYTF.

V and J are TRBV5-1 and TRBJ2-1; a weak D match, TRBD2 (5 bases). Germline-derived CDR1 and CDR2 are SGHRS and YFSETQ. Trimming stripped 2 bases from V and 4 bases from J, with 16 bases between. The CDR3 runs 16 residues. DNA of the CDR3: TGCGCCAGCAGCTTAAGGAGTGCCGGGAATTACAATGAGCAGTTCTTC. Translating it yields CASSLRSAGNYNEQFF.

V gene TRBV5-1 combines with J gene TRBJ1-1; D gene uncertain. Germline V CDR1 and CDR2: SGHRS, YFSETQ. V lost 1 base, J lost 3 bases, and 13 bases lay in between. The CDR3 is 15 residues long. CDR3: CASSLLASGDTEAFF. The CDR3 DNA reads TGCGCCAGCAGCTTGTTGGCGTCGGGAGACACTGAAGCTTTCTTT.

The CDR3 loop reads CASSRLLATNEKLFF. The CDR3 DNA sequence: TGCGCCAGCAGCCGACTTCTTGCAACTAATGAAAAACTGTTTTTT. The chain recombines TRBV4-3 with TRBJ1-4; unclear D gene. Looked up from germline, CDR1 is LGHNA and CDR2 is YSLEER. The CDR3 sequence is 15 residues long. Trimming removed 4 bases at V and 0 bases at J, with 9 bases between.

The chain carries TRBV12-3 or TRBV12-4 and TRBJ2-3; no reliable D call. This CDR3 has 15 amino acids. Trimming stripped 7 bases from V and 2 bases from J, with 16 bases between. CDR3 bases: TGTGCCAGCACTACGACTTACGATAACACAGATACGCAGTATTTT. Protein product: CASTTTYDNTDTQYF.

The chain employs TRBV6-2 or TRBV6-3 and TRBJ2-1; either TRBD1 or TRBD2 may supply D (5 bases each). Trimming cost V 7 bases and J 7 bases, with 29 bases left between them. Germline CDR1 is MNHEY and CDR2 is SVGEGT. The CDR3 length is 18 residues. CDR3 DNA sequence: TGTGCCAGCACCCACTTGGGGTTGGGGGAAACTAAAGGAAATGAGCAGTTCTTC. This translates into CASTHLGLGETKGNEQFF.

In regard to this clonotype: Its ends do not fully match the called genes, so a read error is possible. V is TRBV7-3 and J is TRBJ2-5; 7 bases map to TRBD1. CDR3 length: 13 amino acids. Germline loops: CDR1 SGHTA, CDR2 FQGTGA. CDR3 bases: TGTGCCGGCAGCACGGACAGGCAAGAGACCCAGTACTTC. It is translated as CAGSTDRQETQYF.

The CDR3 coding sequence is TGCAGTGCTAGATCCCGGGACAGGGATATTTCACCCCTCCACTTT. Translated, it gives CSARSRDRDISPLHF. This chain links TRBV20-1 with TRBJ1-6; 9 nucleotides agree with TRBD1. The CDR3 runs to 15 residues. The V segment lost 2 bases and the J segment 9 bases; nucleotides outside the gene matches: 8. CDR1 is DFQATT and CDR2 is SNEGSKA in the germline V gene (reference sequence).

CDR3 in DNA: TGCGCCAGCAGCCAAGTGCCCGCCTGGGGGATCTACGAGCAGTACTTC. This encodes CASSQVPAWGIYEQYF. The gene calls are TRBV4-1 and TRBJ2-4; the D call may be TRBD1 or TRBD2 (5 bases each). The assigned J gene may be wrong: the sequence end matches TRBJ2-7 better. The CDR3 length is 16 residues. CDR1 and CDR2 (germline): MGHRA, YSYEKL.